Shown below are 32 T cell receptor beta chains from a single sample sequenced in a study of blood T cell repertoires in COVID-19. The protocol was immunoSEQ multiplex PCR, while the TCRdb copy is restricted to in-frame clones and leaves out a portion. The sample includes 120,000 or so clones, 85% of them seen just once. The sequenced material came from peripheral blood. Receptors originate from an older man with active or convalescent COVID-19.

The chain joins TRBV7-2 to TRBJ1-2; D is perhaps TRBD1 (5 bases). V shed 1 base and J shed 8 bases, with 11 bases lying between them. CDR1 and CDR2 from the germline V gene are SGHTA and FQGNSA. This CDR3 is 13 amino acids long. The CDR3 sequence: CASSLGGAEGYTF. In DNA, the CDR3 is TGTGCCAGCAGCTTAGGGGGCGCAGAAGGCTACACCTTC.

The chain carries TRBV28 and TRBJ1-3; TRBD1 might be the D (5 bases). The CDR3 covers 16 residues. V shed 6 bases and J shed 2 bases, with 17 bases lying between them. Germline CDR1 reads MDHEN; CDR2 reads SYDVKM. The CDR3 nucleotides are TGTGCCAGCAGCCCGCGCCGGACATACGCTGGAAACACCATATATTTT. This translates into CASSPRRTYAGNTIYF.

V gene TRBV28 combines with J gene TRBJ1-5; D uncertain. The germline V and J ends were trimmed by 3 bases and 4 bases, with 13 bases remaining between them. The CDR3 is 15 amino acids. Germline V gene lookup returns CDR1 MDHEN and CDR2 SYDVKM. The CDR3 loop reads CASSFPAGGNQPQHF. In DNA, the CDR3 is TGTGCCAGCAGTTTCCCGGCAGGTGGGAATCAGCCCCAGCATTTT.

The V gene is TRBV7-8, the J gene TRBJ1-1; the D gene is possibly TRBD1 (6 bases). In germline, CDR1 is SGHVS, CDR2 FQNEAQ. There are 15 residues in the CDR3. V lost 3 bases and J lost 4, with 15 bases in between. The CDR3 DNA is TGTGCCAGCAGCTTGCCCCTTGGCAGGGGCACTGAAGCTTTCTTT. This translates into CASSLPLGRGTEAFF.

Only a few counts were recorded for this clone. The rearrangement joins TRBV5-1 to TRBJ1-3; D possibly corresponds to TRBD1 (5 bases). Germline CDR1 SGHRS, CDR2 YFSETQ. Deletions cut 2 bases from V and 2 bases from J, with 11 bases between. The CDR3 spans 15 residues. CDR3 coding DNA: TGCGCCAGCAGCTTTGGGGGGGAGCCTGGAAACACCATATATTTT. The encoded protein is CASSFGGEPGNTIYF.

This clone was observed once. CDR3: CASSPQQGTVNEKLFF. CDR3 in DNA: TGTGCCAGCTCACCACAACAAGGGACAGTGAATGAAAAACTGTTTTTT. This sequence joins TRBV18 and TRBJ1-4; 7 bases line up with TRBD1. The J segment lost 5 bases and the V segment lost 1 base, leaving 7 bases of the junction unmatched. The CDR3 is 16 amino acids. Germline V CDR1 and CDR2: KGHSH, LQKENI.

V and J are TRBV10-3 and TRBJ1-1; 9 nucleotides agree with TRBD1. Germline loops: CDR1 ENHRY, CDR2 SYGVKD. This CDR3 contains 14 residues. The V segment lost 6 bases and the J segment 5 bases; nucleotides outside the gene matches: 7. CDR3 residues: CAISGTGMGTEAFF. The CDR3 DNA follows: TGTGCCATCAGCGGGACAGGGATGGGTACTGAAGCTTTCTTT.

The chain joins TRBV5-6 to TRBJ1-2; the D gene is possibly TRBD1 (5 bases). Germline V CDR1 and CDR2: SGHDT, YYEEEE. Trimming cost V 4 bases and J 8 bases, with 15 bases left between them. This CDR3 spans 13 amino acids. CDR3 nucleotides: TGTGCCAGCAGCCCCGGGGGAGGTCGCGGCTACACCTTC. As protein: CASSPGGGRGYTF.

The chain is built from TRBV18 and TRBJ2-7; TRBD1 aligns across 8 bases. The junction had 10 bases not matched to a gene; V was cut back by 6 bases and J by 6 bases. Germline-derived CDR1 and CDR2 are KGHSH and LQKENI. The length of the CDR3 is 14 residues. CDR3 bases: TGTGCCAGCTCTCCGCGGGACACAGGGGGCGAGCAGTACTTC. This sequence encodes CASSPRDTGGEQYF.

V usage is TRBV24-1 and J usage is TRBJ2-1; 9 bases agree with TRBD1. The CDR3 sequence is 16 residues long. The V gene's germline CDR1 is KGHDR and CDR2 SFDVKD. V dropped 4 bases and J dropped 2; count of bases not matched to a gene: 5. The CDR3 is CATSDRGQGPYNEQFF. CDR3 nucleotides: TGTGCCACCAGTGACCGGGGACAGGGCCCCTACAATGAGCAGTTCTTC.

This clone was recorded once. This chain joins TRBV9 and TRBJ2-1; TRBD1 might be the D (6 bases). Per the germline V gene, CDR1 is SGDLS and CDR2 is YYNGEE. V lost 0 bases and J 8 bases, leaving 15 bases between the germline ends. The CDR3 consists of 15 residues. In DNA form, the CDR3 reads TGTGCCAGCAGCGTAGCTCCTCAGGGGAAGCATGAGCAGTTCTTC. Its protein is CASSVAPQGKHEQFF.

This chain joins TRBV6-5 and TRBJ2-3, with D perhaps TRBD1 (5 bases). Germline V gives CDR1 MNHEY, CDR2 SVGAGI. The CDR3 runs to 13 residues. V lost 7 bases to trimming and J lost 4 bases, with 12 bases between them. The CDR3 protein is CASKGSAADTQYF. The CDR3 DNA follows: TGTGCCAGCAAGGGGTCGGCCGCAGATACGCAGTATTTT.

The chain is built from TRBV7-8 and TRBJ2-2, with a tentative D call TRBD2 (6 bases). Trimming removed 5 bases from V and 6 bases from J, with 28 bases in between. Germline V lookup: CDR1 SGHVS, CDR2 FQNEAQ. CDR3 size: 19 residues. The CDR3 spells CASSPTEGQRAKWAGELFF. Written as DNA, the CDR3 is TGTGCCAGCAGCCCAACTGAAGGTCAGCGGGCTAAGTGGGCCGGGGAGCTGTTTTTT.

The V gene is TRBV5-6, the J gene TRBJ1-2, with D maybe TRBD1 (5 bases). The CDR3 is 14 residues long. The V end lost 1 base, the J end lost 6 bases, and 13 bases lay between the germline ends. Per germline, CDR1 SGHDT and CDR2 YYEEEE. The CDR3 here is CASSLSGRADGYTF. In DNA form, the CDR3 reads TGTGCCAGCAGCTTGTCGGGCAGGGCGGATGGCTACACCTTC.

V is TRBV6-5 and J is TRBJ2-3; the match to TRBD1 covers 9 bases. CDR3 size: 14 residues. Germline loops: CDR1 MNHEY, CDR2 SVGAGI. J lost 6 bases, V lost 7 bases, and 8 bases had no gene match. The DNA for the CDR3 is TGTGCCAGCAATGTTGGGACAGGGTGGGATACGCAGTATTTT. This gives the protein CASNVGTGWDTQYF.

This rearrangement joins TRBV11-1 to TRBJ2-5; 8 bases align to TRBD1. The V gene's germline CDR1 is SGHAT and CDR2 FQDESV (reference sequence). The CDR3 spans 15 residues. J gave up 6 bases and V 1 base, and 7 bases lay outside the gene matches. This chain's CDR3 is CASSLGPGQGKTQYF. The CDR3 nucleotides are TGTGCCAGCAGCTTAGGACCCGGACAGGGAAAGACCCAGTACTTC. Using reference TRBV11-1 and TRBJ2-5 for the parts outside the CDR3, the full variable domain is EAEVAQSPRYKITEKSQAVAFWCDPISGHATLYWYRQILGQGPELLVQFQDESVVDDSQLPKDRFSAERLKGVDSTLKIQPAELGDSAMYLCASSLGPGQGKTQYFGPGTRLLVL.

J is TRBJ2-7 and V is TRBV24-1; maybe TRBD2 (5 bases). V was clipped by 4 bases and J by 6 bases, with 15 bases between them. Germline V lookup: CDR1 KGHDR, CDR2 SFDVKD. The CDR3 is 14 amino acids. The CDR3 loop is CATSDHAGRSEQYF. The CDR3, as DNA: TGTGCCACCAGTGACCACGCGGGCAGGAGCGAGCAGTACTTC.

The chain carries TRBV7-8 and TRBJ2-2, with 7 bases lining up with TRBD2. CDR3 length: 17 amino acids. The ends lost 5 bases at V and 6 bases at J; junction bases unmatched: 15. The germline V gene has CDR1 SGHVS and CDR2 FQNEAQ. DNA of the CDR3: TGTGCCAGCAGCCCTACCTTAGCGCGGGAGTCACCCGGGGAGCTGTTTTTT. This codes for CASSPTLARESPGELFF. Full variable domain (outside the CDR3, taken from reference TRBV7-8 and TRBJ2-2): GAGVSQSPRYKVAKRGQDVALRCDPISGHVSLFWYQQALGQGPEFLTYFQNEAQLDKSGLPSDRFFAERPEGSVSTLKIQRTQQEDSAVYLCASSPTLARESPGELFFGEGSRLTVL.

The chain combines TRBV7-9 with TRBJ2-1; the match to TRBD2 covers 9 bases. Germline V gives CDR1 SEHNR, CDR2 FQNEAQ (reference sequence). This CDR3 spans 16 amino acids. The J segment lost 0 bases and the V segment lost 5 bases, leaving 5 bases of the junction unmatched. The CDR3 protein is CASSPSGVSSYNEQFF. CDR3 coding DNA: TGTGCCAGCAGCCCTAGCGGGGTCAGCTCCTACAATGAGCAGTTCTTC.

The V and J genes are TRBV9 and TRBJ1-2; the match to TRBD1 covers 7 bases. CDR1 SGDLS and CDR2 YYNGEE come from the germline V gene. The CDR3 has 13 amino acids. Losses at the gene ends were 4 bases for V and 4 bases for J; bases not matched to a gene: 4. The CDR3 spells CASSQGQFYGYTF. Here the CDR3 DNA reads TGTGCCAGCAGCCAGGGACAGTTCTATGGCTACACCTTC.

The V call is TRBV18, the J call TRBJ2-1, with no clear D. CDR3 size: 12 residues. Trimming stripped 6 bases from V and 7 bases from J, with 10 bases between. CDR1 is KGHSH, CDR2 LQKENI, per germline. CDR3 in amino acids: CASSPRINEQFF. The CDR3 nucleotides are TGTGCCAGCTCCCCCCGTATTAATGAGCAGTTCTTC. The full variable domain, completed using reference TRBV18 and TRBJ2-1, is NAGVMQNPRHLVRRRGQEARLRCSPMKGHSHVYWYRQLPEEGLKFMVYLQKENIIDESGMPKERFSAEFPKEGPSILRIQQVVRGDSAAYFCASSPRINEQFFGPGTRLTVL.

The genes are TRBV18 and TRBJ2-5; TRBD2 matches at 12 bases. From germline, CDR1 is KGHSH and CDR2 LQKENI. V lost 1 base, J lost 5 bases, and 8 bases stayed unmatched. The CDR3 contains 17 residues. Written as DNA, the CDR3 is TGTGCCAGCTCACCACGACTAGCGGGGGCCGGGCGGGAGACCCAGTACTTC. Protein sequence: CASSPRLAGAGRETQYF. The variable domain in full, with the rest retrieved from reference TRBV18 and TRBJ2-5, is NAGVMQNPRHLVRRRGQEARLRCSPMKGHSHVYWYRQLPEEGLKFMVYLQKENIIDESGMPKERFSAEFPKEGPSILRIQQVVRGDSAAYFCASSPRLAGAGRETQYFGPGTRLLVL.

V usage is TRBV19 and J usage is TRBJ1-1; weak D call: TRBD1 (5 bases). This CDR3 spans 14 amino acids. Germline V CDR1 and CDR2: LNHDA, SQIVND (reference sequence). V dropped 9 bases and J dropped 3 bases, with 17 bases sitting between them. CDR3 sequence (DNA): TGTGCCAGCACTCCAGGGTTACGACACACTGAAGCTTTCTTT. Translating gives CASTPGLRHTEAFF.

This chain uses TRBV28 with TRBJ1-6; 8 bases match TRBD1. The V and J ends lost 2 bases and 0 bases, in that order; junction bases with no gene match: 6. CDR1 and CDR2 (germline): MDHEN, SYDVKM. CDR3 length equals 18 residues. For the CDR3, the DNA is TGTGCCAGCAGTTTACGTCAGGGGGCCCCCTCCTATAATTCACCCCTCCACTTT. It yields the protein CASSLRQGAPSYNSPLHF. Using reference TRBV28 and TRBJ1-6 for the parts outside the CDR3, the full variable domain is DVKVTQSSRYLVKRTGEKVFLECVQDMDHENMFWYRQDPGLGLRLIYFSYDVKMKEKGDIPEGYSVSREKKERFSLILESASTNQTSMYLCASSLRQGAPSYNSPLHFGNGTRLTVT.

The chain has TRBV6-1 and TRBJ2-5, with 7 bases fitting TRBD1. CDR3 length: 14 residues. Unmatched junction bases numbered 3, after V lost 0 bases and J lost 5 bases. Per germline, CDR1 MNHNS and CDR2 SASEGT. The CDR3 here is CASSEARGRETQYF. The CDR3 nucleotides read TGTGCCAGCAGTGAAGCAAGGGGGCGTGAGACCCAGTACTTC.

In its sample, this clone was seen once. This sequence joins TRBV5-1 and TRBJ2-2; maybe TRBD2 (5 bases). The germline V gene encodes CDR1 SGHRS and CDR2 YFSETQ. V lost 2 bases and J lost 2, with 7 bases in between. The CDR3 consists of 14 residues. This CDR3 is CASSFDYNTGELFF. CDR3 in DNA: TGCGCCAGCAGCTTCGACTACAACACCGGGGAGCTGTTTTTT.

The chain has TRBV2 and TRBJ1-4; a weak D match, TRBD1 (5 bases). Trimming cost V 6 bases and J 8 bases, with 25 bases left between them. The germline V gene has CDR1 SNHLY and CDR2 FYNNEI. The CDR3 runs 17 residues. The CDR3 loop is CASRGPTLPDFGEKLFF. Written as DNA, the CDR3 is TGTGCCAGCAGGGGGCCAACACTTCCTGACTTCGGGGAAAAACTGTTTTTT.

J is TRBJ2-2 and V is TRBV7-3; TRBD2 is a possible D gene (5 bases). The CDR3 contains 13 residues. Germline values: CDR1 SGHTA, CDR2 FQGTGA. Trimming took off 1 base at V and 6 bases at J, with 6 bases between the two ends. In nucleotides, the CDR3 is TGTGCCAGCAGCTTAAGGCGGGCCGGGGAGCTGTTTTTT. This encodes CASSLRRAGELFF.

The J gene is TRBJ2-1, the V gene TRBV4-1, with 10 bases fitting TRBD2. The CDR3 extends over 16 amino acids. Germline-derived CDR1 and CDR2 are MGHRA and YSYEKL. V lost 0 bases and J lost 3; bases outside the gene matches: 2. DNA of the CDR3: TGCGCCAGCAGCCAAGATCAGCGGGGGGGCTACAATGAGCAGTTCTTC. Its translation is CASSQDQRGGYNEQFF.

CDR3 coding DNA: TGTGCCAGCAGCCGCGGACTGAGCGGGAGTAGCACAGATACGCAGTATTTT. The encoded protein is CASSRGLSGSSTDTQYF. The V and J genes are TRBV5-4 and TRBJ2-3; 8 positions match TRBD2. After removal of 4 bases from V and 0 bases from J, the junction contained 10 bases not matched to a gene. The CDR3 sequence is 17 residues long. Germline CDR1 and CDR2: SGHNT and YYREEE (reference sequence).

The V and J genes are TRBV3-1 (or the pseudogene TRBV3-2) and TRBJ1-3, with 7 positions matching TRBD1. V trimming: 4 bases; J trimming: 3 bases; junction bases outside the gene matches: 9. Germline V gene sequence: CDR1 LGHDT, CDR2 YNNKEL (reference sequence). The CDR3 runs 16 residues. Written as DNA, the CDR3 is TGTGCCAGCAGCCTCATGGTGACAGGGCTTGGAAACACCATATATTTT. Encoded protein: CASSLMVTGLGNTIYF.

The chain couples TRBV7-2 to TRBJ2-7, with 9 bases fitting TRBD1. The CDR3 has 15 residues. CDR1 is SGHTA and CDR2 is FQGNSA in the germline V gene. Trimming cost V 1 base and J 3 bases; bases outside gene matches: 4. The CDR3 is CASSLVTGGVYEQYF. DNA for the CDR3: TGTGCCAGCAGCTTAGTAACAGGGGGCGTCTACGAGCAGTACTTC. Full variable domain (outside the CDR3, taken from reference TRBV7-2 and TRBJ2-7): GAGVSQSPSNKVTEKGKDVELRCDPISGHTALYWYRQSLGQGLEFLIYFQGNSAPDKSGLPSDRFSAERTGGSVSTLTIQRTQQEDSAVYLCASSLVTGGVYEQYFGPGTRLTVT.